The 9 T cell receptor beta chains below were found in one sample sequenced in a study of cytomegalovirus exposure and HLA in healthy donors. With 60 Vbeta and 13 Jbeta primers, the PCR was carried out. TCRdb's table, derived via immunoSEQ multiplex PCR, lists solely in-frame clones and lacks some. The table has around 140,000 clones, about three quarters seen once; the top ten hold less than 2%. Sequenced sample: PBMCs. The source of these receptors is a woman between 18 and 29 years old in good health and CMV-seronegative.

This rearrangement joins TRBV6-6 to TRBJ1-5; the match to TRBD1 covers 10 bases. The CDR3 is 14 residues long. CDR1 and CDR2 (germline): MNHNY, SVGAGI (reference sequence). Unmatched junction bases numbered 5, after V lost 7 bases and J lost 5 bases. Written as DNA, the CDR3 is TGTGCCAGCACCCGGGGGACAGGGGATCAGCCCCAGCATTTT. Translated, it gives CASTRGTGDQPQHF.

The gene calls are TRBV7-2 and TRBJ2-7; the match to TRBD1 covers 11 bases. The CDR3 spans 15 residues. V lost 5 bases, J lost 6 bases, and 9 bases stayed unmatched. The germline CDR1 and CDR2 sequences are SGHTA and FQGNSA. This chain's CDR3 is CASSHRTGTGGEQYF. The CDR3 DNA reads as TGTGCCAGCAGCCACAGAACCGGGACAGGGGGCGAGCAGTACTTC.

The V gene is TRBV5-1, the J gene TRBJ1-1; D may be TRBD1 (5 bases). Germline-derived CDR1 and CDR2 are SGHRS and YFSETQ. This CDR3 contains 13 residues. Between the trimmed V and J ends, which lost 1 base and 1 base, there was a span of 5 bases. The CDR3, as DNA: TGCGCCAGCAGCTTGCAGGGGAACACTGAAGCTTTCTTT. The encoded protein is CASSLQGNTEAFF.

V usage is TRBV11-2 and J usage is TRBJ1-4; D perhaps matches TRBD1 (6 bases). Per the germline V gene, CDR1 is SGHAT and CDR2 is FQNNGV. This CDR3 comprises 14 residues. V was clipped by 2 bases and J by 5 bases, with 9 bases between them. The CDR3 reads CASSLTQGNEKLFF. The CDR3 DNA is TGTGCCAGCAGCTTAACTCAGGGGAATGAAAAACTGTTTTTT.

This clone has just one count. J is TRBJ2-5 and V is TRBV10-1; maybe TRBD1 (6 bases). The germline V and J ends were trimmed by 1 base and 5 bases, with 11 bases remaining between them. Germline V gene data show CDR1 as WNHNN and CDR2 as SYGVQD (reference sequence). This CDR3 is built from 14 residues. As DNA, the CDR3 is TGCGCCAGCAGTGAGTTTGGACAGAGTGAGACCCAGTACTTC. Its protein is CASSEFGQSETQYF.

The chain carries TRBV30 and TRBJ2-1; 8 bases line up with TRBD2. Germline V gene sequence: CDR1 GTSNPN, CDR2 SVGIG (reference sequence). This CDR3 is 14 amino acids long. The junction had 4 bases not matched to a gene; V was cut back by 3 bases and J by 3 bases. CDR3: CAWREAGGYNEQFF. The CDR3 DNA is TGTGCCTGGAGAGAGGCGGGAGGCTACAATGAGCAGTTCTTC. Combining the CDR3 with reference TRBV30 and TRBJ2-1 gives the whole variable domain SQTIHQWPATLVQPVGSPLSLECTVEGTSNPNLYWYRQAAGRGLQLLFYSVGIGQISSEVPQNLSASRPQDRQFILSSKKLLLSDSGFYLCAWREAGGYNEQFFGPGTRLTVL.

The V and J genes are TRBV7-9 and TRBJ2-3, with D hard to call. The germline gives CDR1 SEHNR, CDR2 FQNEAQ (reference sequence). The CDR3 is 15 amino acids. The ends were cut back, 7 bases at V and 4 bases at J, with 18 bases in the middle. The CDR3 sequence is CASTPRSGGPDTQYF. DNA of the CDR3: TGTGCCAGCACCCCCCGCTCAGGTGGCCCAGATACGCAGTATTTT.

This clone has only a few counts. The chain recombines TRBV7-9 with TRBJ2-7; D is possibly TRBD1 (6 bases). Looked up from germline, CDR1 is SEHNR and CDR2 is FQNEAQ (reference sequence). CDR3 length: 14 residues. V gave up 3 bases and J gave up 6 bases, with 15 bases separating them. The CDR3 reads CASSFGRTEGEQYF. The CDR3 DNA reads as TGTGCCAGCAGCTTCGGCAGGACAGAAGGCGAGCAGTACTTC.

This clone was seen once. The rearrangement uses TRBV29-1 and TRBJ1-1; D is unclear. The CDR3 consists of 13 residues. Looked up from germline, CDR1 is SQVTM and CDR2 is ANQGSEA. Trimming stripped 7 bases from V and 5 bases from J, with 17 bases between. As DNA, the CDR3 is TGCAGCGCCCGATCGGCCCGAGGTACTGAAGCTTTCTTT. It specifies CSARSARGTEAFF.